The T cell receptor beta chain under discussion was sequenced for a study of blood T cell repertoires in COVID-19. Study-level background: Some COVID-19 samples were acute and others convalescent; all came from the United States, Italy and Spain.

Two consecutive negative NP/OP PCR tests, clearance, or resolved symptoms defined Cohort 3 recovery. Source study methods: Reference gene primer amplification in the assay estimated nucleated cell counts. Clones were sequenced by immunoSEQ multiplex PCR, and TCRdb holds only the in-frame ones, with some missing. The DNA gave D and trimming, while V, J and clone size come from that table. The data contain some 300,000 clones, 80% to 90% of them singletons. This clone was counted between two and nine times. The CDR3 loop spans 13 amino acids. The V segment lost 5 bases and the J segment 4 bases; nucleotides outside the gene matches: 3. Germline V lookup: CDR1 MRHNA, CDR2 SNTAGT.

The sample taken for sequencing was PBMCs or T cells enriched from blood (not recorded which). This chain links TRBV6-4 with TRBJ1-1; 8 positions match TRBD1. The source is a young man who had recovered from COVID-19. As DNA, the CDR3 is TGTGCCAGCAGTCTTGACAGGGGCACTGAAGCTTTCTTT. Amino acids: CASSLDRGTEAFF.